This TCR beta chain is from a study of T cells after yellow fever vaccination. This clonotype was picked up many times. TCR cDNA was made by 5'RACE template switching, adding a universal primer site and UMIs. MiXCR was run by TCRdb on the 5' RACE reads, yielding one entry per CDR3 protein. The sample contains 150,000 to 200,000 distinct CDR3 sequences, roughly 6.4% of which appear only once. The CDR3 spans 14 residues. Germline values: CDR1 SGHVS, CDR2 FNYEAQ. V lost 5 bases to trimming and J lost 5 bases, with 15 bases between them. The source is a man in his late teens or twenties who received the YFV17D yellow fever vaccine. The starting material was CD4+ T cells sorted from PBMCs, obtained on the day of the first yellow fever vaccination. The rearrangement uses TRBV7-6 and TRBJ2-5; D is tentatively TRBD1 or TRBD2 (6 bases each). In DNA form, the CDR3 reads TGTGCCAGCAGCACCCTAAGGGGGAGGGAGACCCAGTACTTC. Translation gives CASSTLRGRETQYF. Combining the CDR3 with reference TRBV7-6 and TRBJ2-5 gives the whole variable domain GAGVSQSPRYKVTKRGQDVALRCDPISGHVSLYWYRQALGQGPEFLTYFNYEAQQDKSGLPNDRFSAERPEGSISTLTIQRTEQRDSAMYRCASSTLRGRETQYFGPGTRLLVL.